This T cell receptor beta chain appears in the sequencing data of a study of T-cell memory formation after mild COVID-19. A single record per CDR3 protein comes from TCRdb applying MiXCR to the 5' RACE reads. The repertoire holds about 340,000 distinct CDR3 sequences, with around a fifth as singletons. The CDR3 loop spans 14 amino acids. The germline V and J ends were trimmed by 6 bases and 2 bases, with 12 bases remaining between them. Germline V gene data show CDR1 as MNHNS and CDR2 as SASEGT. The sample comprised PBMCs or a T cell subset sorted from them (not recorded which). This clonotype originated in an adult woman who had mild COVID-19 (a few samples of this study predate the infection). Cell type and time point are not known. The rearrangement links TRBV6-1 to TRBJ2-3; D is perhaps TRBD2 (5 bases). CDR3 protein: CASRFEGFTDTQYF. CDR3 DNA: TGTGCCAGCAGATTCGAGGGATTCACAGATACGCAGTATTTT.